The clone carrying this T cell receptor (beta chain) was observed a single time. This record comes from a study of blood T cell repertoires in COVID-19. This CDR3 is 15 amino acids long. Trimming left V 4 bases short and J 6 bases short, with 15 bases between. CDR1 is KGHDR, CDR2 SFDVKD, per germline. The protocol was immunoSEQ multiplex PCR, while the TCRdb copy is restricted to in-frame clones and leaves out a portion. The sample records approximately 210,000 clones, around 80% being singletons. The sample consisted of peripheral blood. The TCR was taken from a woman aged 40-49 years with acute or convalescent COVID-19. This rearrangement joins TRBV24-1 to TRBJ2-1, with D perhaps matching TRBD1 (5 bases). As DNA, the CDR3 is TGTGCCACCAGTGACCCATTTCTAGGGGCCAATGAGCAGTTCTTC. Protein: CATSDPFLGANEQFF.